Below, 17 T cell receptor beta chains from the same sample are listed, as sequenced in a study of blood T cell repertoires in COVID-19. The assay was immunoSEQ multiplex PCR, and TCRdb's table has in-frame clones only and misses some. Of 350,000 to 450,000 clones listed, around nine tenths are singletons. Sample: peripheral blood. The receptors were sampled from a middle-aged woman with COVID-19, enrolled during active disease.

CDR3: CASSTLAGTGGLQETQYF. The CDR3 region has the DNA TGTGCCAGCAGCACACTCGCGGGGACAGGGGGACTCCAAGAGACCCAGTACTTC. The chain joins TRBV7-2 to TRBJ2-5; TRBD1 aligns across 11 bases. Trimming took 5 bases from V and 1 from J; bases not matched to a gene: 12. Germline values: CDR1 SGHTA, CDR2 FQGNSA. This CDR3 has 18 residues.

The V and J genes are TRBV5-1 and TRBJ1-6, with 7 bases matching TRBD1. The germline V gene has CDR1 SGHRS and CDR2 YFSETQ. The CDR3 loop spans 18 amino acids. V was pared by 2 bases and J by 0 bases, with 8 bases of the junction left unmatched. The CDR3 region has the DNA TGCGCCAGCAGCTTCGGACAGGTCAGGAGCTCCTATAATTCACCCCTCCACTTT. Amino acids: CASSFGQVRSSYNSPLHF.

The chain has TRBV7-2 and TRBJ1-6; TRBD1 agrees at 7 bases. V lost 1 base and J lost 10; bases outside the gene matches: 4. CDR3 length: 14 amino acids. From germline, CDR1 is SGHTA and CDR2 FQGNSA. This CDR3 reads CASSLDRGGSPLHF. CDR3 DNA: TGTGCCAGCAGCTTAGACAGGGGTGGATCACCCCTCCACTTT. The variable domain in full, with the rest retrieved from reference TRBV7-2 and TRBJ1-6, is GAGVSQSPSNKVTEKGKDVELRCDPISGHTALYWYRQSLGQGLEFLIYFQGNSAPDKSGLPSDRFSAERTGGSVSTLTIQRTQQEDSAVYLCASSLDRGGSPLHFGNGTRLTVT.

The V and J genes are TRBV7-6 and TRBJ2-1; 11 nucleotides agree with TRBD2. Trimming at V came to 2 bases and at J to 5 bases, leaving 2 bases not matched to a gene. Germline CDR1 is SGHVS and CDR2 is FNYEAQ. CDR3 length: 15 residues. The CDR3, as DNA: TGTGCCAGCAGCTTACTAGCGGGGGGAAACAATGAGCAGTTCTTC. It translates to CASSLLAGGNNEQFF.

Notes on this clone: One end of the junction varies from germline; a read error may be responsible. The chain combines TRBV7-3 with TRBJ2-1; 13 nucleotides agree with TRBD2. The CDR3 runs 16 residues. Germline V CDR1 and CDR2: SGHTA, FQGTGA. The CDR3 DNA is TGTGCCAGCAGCGTAACTAGCGGGGGGGTATACAATGAGCAGTTCTTC. This codes for CASSVTSGGVYNEQFF.

The chain links TRBV27 to TRBJ1-2, with 7 bases matching TRBD1. The CDR3 has 17 amino acids. Trimming removed 3 bases from V and 0 bases from J; junction bases left unmatched: 10. Germline V gives CDR1 MNHEY, CDR2 SMNVEV (reference sequence). DNA of the CDR3: TGTGCCAGCAGTTTCCGAGGACAGGATGGAGCTAACTATGGCTACACCTTC. Amino acids: CASSFRGQDGANYGYTF.

The chain uses TRBV6-6 and TRBJ2-3; weak D call: TRBD2 (6 bases). Germline values: CDR1 MNHNY, CDR2 SVGAGI (reference sequence). The length of the CDR3 is 15 residues. Trimming left V 4 bases short and J 4 bases short, with 15 bases between. CDR3 region: CASSSPWGVADTQYF. In nucleotides, the CDR3 is TGTGCCAGCAGTTCTCCCTGGGGGGTGGCAGATACGCAGTATTTT.

The rearrangement links TRBV6-5 to TRBJ2-7; maybe TRBD2 (5 bases). The germline V and J ends were trimmed by 8 bases and 7 bases, with 18 bases remaining between them. Looked up from germline, CDR1 is MNHEY and CDR2 is SVGAGI. This CDR3 is built from 13 residues. CDR3 loop: CASGYGLTGEQYF. As DNA, the CDR3 is TGTGCCAGCGGGTACGGACTCACCGGTGAGCAGTACTTC.

The V call is TRBV7-6, the J call TRBJ1-6; unclear D gene. Germline CDR1 and CDR2: SGHVS and FNYEAQ. This CDR3 is built from 15 residues. Trimming left V 1 base short and J 12 bases short, with 16 bases between. The CDR3 reads CASSLGDSRMGPLHF. The CDR3 DNA reads as TGTGCCAGCAGCTTAGGCGACTCAAGGATGGGACCCCTCCACTTT. Drawing the rest from reference TRBV7-6 and TRBJ1-6, the complete variable domain is GAGVSQSPRYKVTKRGQDVALRCDPISGHVSLYWYRQALGQGPEFLTYFNYEAQQDKSGLPNDRFSAERPEGSISTLTIQRTEQRDSAMYRCASSLGDSRMGPLHFGNGTRLTVT.

This rearrangement joins TRBV5-6 to TRBJ1-2; 10 positions match TRBD1. Trimming cost V 2 bases and J 4 bases; bases outside gene matches: 8. CDR3 length: 16 residues. Per germline, CDR1 SGHDT and CDR2 YYEEEE. The CDR3 nucleotides are TGTGCCAGCAGCTTAGCCGGGACAGGGGAACTCTATGGCTACACCTTC. Protein sequence: CASSLAGTGELYGYTF.

This clone appeared once. This chain connects TRBV5-1 to TRBJ2-7; 9 bases line up with TRBD1. V was clipped by 0 bases and J by 2 bases; unmatched bases: 12. The V gene's germline CDR1 is SGHRS and CDR2 YFSETQ. CDR3 size: 18 residues. The CDR3 nucleotides read TGCGCCAGCAGCTTGGACGGGGGTTGGGGACAGGGAACCTACGAGCAGTACTTC. Translation gives CASSLDGGWGQGTYEQYF.

This chain joins TRBV4-3 and TRBJ1-2; tentative D call: TRBD1 (6 bases). V lost 1 base, J lost 1 base, and 7 bases lay in between. CDR3 length: 14 residues. In germline, CDR1 is LGHNA, CDR2 YSLEER. DNA of the CDR3: TGCGCCAGCAGCCAAGGGACAGTTAACTATGGCTACACCTTC. Translation: CASSQGTVNYGYTF.

This sequence joins TRBV7-2 and TRBJ1-5; TRBD1 is a possible D gene (5 bases). Germline-derived CDR1 and CDR2 are SGHTA and FQGNSA. Trimming cost V 2 bases and J 5 bases, with 13 bases left between them. The CDR3 spans 15 residues. The CDR3 DNA follows: TGTGCCAGCAGCTTAAATCAGGGCTTCGATCAGCCCCAGCATTTT. It codes for CASSLNQGFDQPQHF. The variable domain in full, with the rest retrieved from reference TRBV7-2 and TRBJ1-5, is GAGVSQSPSNKVTEKGKDVELRCDPISGHTALYWYRQSLGQGLEFLIYFQGNSAPDKSGLPSDRFSAERTGGSVSTLTIQRTQQEDSAVYLCASSLNQGFDQPQHFGDGTRLSIL.

This clone was observed a few times. The chain employs TRBV3-1 (or the pseudogene TRBV3-2) and TRBJ1-1; 7 bases fit TRBD1. V lost 4 bases, J lost 1 base, and 3 bases stayed unmatched. From germline, CDR1 is LGHDT and CDR2 YNNKEL (reference sequence). The CDR3 is 14 residues long. This CDR3 is CASSPGTENTEAFF. CDR3 bases: TGTGCCAGCAGCCCTGGGACAGAGAACACTGAAGCTTTCTTT.

V and J are TRBV6-5 and TRBJ1-2, with D unclear. The germline V and J ends were trimmed by 5 bases and 3 bases, with 13 bases remaining between them. In germline, CDR1 is MNHEY, CDR2 SVGAGI. The CDR3 consists of 14 residues. The CDR3 sequence: CASSLAGEHYGYTF. CDR3 sequence (DNA): TGTGCCAGCAGTCTGGCCGGGGAGCACTATGGCTACACCTTC.

This chain uses TRBV7-9 with TRBJ1-2; 7 bases line up with TRBD1. Germline V gene sequence: CDR1 SEHNR, CDR2 FQNEAQ (reference sequence). The trim removed 5 bases at V and 5 bases at J, leaving 8 bases unmatched. The length of the CDR3 is 14 residues. The CDR3, as DNA: TGTGCCAGCAGCGGCCGGGACAGAGATTATGGCTACACCTTC. Its translation: CASSGRDRDYGYTF.

The V call is TRBV7-2, the J call TRBJ1-5; weak D call: TRBD1 (6 bases). Trimming pared 3 bases from V and 8 bases from J, leaving 14 bases between. Germline CDR1 and CDR2: SGHTA and FQGNSA. The CDR3 loop spans 14 amino acids. Here the CDR3 DNA reads TGTGCCAGCAGCTTGGGACATCAATTGGAGCCCCAGCATTTT. This sequence encodes CASSLGHQLEPQHF.